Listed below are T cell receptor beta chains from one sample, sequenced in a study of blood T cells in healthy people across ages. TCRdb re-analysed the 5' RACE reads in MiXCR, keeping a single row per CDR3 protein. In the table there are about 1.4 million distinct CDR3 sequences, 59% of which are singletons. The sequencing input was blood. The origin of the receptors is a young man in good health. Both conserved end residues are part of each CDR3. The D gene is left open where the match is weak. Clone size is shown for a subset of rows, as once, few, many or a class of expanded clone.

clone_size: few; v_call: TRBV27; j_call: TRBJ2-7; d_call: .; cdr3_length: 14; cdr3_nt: TGTGCCAGCAGGCGATTGGGGGCATCCTACGAGCAGTACTTC; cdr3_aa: CASRRLGASYEQYF
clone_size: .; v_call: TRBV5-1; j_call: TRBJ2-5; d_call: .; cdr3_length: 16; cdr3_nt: TGCGCCAGCAGCCGGGGACCGGCAAATAGGTGGGAGACCCAGTACTTC; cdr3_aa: CASSRGPANRWETQYF
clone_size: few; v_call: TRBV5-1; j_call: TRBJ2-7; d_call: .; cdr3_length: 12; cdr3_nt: TGCGCCAGCAGATCATTCGAGGGGGAGCAGTACTTC; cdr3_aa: CASRSFEGEQYF
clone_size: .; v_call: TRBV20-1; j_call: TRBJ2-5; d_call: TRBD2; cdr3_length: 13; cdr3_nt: TGCAGTGCCCAGACTAGCGGATTAGAGACCCAGTACTTC; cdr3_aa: CSAQTSGLETQYF
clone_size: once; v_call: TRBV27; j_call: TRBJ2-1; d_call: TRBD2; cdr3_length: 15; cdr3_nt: TGTGCCAGCAGTTTTTTGGCTAGCGGGACGGATGAGCAGCTCTTC; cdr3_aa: CASSFLASGTDEQLF
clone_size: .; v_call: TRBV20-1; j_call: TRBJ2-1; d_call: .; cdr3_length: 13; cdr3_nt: TGCAGTGCTAGTGCCCTCCGGGGGCTGGGGGAGTTCTTC; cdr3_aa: CSASALRGLGEFF
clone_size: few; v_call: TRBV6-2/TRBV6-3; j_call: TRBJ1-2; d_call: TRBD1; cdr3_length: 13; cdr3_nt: TGTGCCAGCAACCAGGGACAGGGGTACGGCTACACCTTC; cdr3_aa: CASNQGQGYGYTF
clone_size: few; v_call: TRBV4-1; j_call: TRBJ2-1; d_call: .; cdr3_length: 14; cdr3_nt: TGCGCCAGCAGCCAACATTCTGACTATGGGGAGCAGTTCTTC; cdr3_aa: CASSQHSDYGEQFF
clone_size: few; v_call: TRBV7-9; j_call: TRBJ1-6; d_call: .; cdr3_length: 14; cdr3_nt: TGTGCCAGCGGACTGGGGGGGTGGAATTCACCCCTCCACTTT; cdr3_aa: CASGLGGWNSPLHF
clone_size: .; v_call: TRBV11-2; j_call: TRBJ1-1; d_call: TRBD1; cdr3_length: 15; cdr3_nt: TGTGCCAGCAGCTTAGCTACAGGGGTAGGGACTGAAGCTTTCTTT; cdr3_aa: CASSLATGVGTEAFF
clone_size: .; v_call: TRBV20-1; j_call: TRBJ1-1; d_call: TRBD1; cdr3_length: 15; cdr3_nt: TGCAGTGCCCCGAGGACAGGGGGCGGTTCTGCTGAAGCTTTCTTT; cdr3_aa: CSAPRTGGGSAEAFF
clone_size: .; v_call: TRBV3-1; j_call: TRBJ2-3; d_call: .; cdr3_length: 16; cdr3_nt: TGTGCCAGCAGCCAAGATGGGGGGGCTGTTGCAGATACGCAGTATTTT; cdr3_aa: CASSQDGGAVADTQYF
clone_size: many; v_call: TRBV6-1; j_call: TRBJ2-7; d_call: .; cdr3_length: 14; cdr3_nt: TGTGCCAGCAGTGAAGCGCACAGAGACTACGAGCAGTACTTC; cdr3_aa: CASSEAHRDYEQYF
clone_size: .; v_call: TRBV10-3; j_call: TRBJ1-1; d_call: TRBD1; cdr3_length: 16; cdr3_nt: TGTGCCATCAGTCCCGGGACAGGGGGAATTATCACTGAAGCTTTCTTT; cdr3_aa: CAISPGTGGIITEAFF
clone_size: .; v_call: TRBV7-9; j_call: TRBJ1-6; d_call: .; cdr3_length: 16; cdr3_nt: TGTGCCAGCAGCTTAAGGACGTCAGGGTGGGATTCACCCCTCCACTTT; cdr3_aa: CASSLRTSGWDSPLHF
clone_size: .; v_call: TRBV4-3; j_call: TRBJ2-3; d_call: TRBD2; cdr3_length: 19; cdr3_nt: TGCGCCAGCAGCCCGGCTAGCGGGGGGGCTCTTATGGGCACAGATACGCAGTATTTT; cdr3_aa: CASSPASGGALMGTDTQYF
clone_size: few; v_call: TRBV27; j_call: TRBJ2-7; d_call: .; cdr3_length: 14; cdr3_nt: TGTGCCAGCAGTTTATACAGGAGCTCCTACGAGCAGTACTTC; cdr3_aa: CASSLYRSSYEQYF
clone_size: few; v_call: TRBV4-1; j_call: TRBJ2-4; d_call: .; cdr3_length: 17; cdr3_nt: TGCGCCAGCAGCCAAGTGCCGACAGGAACAACCAAAAACATTCAGTACTTC; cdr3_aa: CASSQVPTGTTKNIQYF
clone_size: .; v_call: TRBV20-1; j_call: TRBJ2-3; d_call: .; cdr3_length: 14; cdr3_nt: TGCAGTGCTACGCCCGGACGGCGGGCAGATACGCAGTATTTT; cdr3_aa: CSATPGRRADTQYF
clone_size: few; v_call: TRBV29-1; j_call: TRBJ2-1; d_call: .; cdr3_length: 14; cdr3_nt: TGCAGCGTTGAAGAGGGAACTAGCTACAATGAGCAGTTCTTC; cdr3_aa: CSVEEGTSYNEQFF
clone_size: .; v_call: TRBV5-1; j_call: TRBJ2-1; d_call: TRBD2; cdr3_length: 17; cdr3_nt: TGCGCCAGCAGCTTGGGAGGGACTAGCCCCATAGTCAATGAGCAGTTCTTC; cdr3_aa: CASSLGGTSPIVNEQFF
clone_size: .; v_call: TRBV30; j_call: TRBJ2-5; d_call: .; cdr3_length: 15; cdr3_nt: TGTGCCTGGAGGATCAGGGGCGCCCTTCGGGAGACCCAGTACTTC; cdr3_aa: CAWRIRGALRETQYF
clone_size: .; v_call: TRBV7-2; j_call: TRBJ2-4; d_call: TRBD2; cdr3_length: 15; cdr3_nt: TGTGCCAGCAGCCAGTTAGCGGGAAGGTTGGACATTCAGTACTTC; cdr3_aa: CASSQLAGRLDIQYF
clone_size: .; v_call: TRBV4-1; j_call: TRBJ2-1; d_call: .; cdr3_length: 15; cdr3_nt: TGCGCCAGCAGCCAAAGGGGCTCGGGGTACAATGAGCAGTTCTTC; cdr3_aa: CASSQRGSGYNEQFF
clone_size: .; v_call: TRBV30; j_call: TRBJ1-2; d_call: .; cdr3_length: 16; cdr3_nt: TGTGCCTGGCCCCGGGGAGGGAGAAAGGAATGGCATGGCTACACCTTC; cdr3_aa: CAWPRGGRKEWHGYTF
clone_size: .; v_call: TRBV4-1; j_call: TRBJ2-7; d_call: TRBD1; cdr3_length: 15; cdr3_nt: TGCGCCAGCAGCTTGGACAGGGGGCCCACCTACGAGCAGTACTTC; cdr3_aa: CASSLDRGPTYEQYF
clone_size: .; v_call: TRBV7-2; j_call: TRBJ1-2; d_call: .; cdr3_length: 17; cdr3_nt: TGTGCCAGCAGCTTAGCCTCGACAGCCTCACCCCTCTATGGCTACACCTTC; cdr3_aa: CASSLASTASPLYGYTF
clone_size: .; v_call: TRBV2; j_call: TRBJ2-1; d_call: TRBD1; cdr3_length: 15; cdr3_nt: TGTGCCAGCAGTACCGGACAGGGTTACTACAATGAGCAGTTCTTC; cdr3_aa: CASSTGQGYYNEQFF
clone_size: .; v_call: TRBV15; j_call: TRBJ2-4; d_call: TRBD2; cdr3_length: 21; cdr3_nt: TGTGCCACCAGCAGACCGCCGTACGGGACTAGCGTACGATTAGCCAAAAACATTCAGTACTTC; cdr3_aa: CATSRPPYGTSVRLAKNIQYF
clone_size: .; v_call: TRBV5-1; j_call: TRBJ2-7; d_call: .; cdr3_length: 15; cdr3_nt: TGCGCCAGCAGCTTGACGGGGGGCGAATGGTACGAGCAGTACTTC; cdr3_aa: CASSLTGGEWYEQYF
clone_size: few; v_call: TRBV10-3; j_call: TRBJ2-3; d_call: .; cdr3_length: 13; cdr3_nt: TGTGCCATCAAACAGTCCGAGGCAGATACGCAGTATTTT; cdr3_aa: CAIKQSEADTQYF
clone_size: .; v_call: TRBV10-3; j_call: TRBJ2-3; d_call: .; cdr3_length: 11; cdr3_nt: TGTGCCATGGGAGGGGGAGATACGCAGTATTTT; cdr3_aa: CAMGGGDTQYF
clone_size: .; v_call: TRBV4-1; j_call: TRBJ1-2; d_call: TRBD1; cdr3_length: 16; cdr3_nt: TGCGCCAGCAGCCAAGTCACTACGACGACAGGGGATGGCTACACCTTC; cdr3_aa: CASSQVTTTTGDGYTF
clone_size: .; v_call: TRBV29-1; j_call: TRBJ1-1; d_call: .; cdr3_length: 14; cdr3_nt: TGCAGCGTTGAAGAGGAGTCGGCGAACACTGAAGCTTTCTTT; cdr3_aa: CSVEEESANTEAFF
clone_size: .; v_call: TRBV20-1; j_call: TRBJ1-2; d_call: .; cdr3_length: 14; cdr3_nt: TGCAGTGCTTTCGGTCAGAGCGCTAACTATGGCTACACCTTC; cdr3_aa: CSAFGQSANYGYTF
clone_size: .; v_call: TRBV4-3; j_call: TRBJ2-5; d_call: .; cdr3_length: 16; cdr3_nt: TGCGCCAGCAGCCAAGATGAGGTACGGGCGCAAGAGACCCAGTACTTC; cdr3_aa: CASSQDEVRAQETQYF
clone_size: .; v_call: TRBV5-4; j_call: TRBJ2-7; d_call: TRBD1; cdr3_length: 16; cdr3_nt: TGTGCCAGCAGCCCCGCACGGGGACAGGGGTACTACGAGCAGTACTTC; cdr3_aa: CASSPARGQGYYEQYF
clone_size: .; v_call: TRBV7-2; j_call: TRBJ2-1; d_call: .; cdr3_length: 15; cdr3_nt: TGTGCCAGCAGCCTTACTACCAGCTCCTACAATGAGCAGTTCTTC; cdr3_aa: CASSLTTSSYNEQFF
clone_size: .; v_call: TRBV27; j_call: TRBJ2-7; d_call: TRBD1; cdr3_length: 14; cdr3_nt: TGTGCCAGCAGTCGACCGGGACAGGAATACGAGCAGTACTTC; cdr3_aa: CASSRPGQEYEQYF
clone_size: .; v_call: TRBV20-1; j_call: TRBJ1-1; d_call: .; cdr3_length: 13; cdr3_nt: TGCAGTGCTAGAGAGCGCGGGTGGGTTGAAGCTTTCTTT; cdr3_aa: CSARERGWVEAFF
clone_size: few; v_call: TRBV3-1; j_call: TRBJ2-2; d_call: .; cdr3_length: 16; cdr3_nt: TGTGCCAGCAGCCAAAGCAGTGGAGGCCGGTCCGGGGAGCTGTTTTTT; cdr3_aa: CASSQSSGGRSGELFF
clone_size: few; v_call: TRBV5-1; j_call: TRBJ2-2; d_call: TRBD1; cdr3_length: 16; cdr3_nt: TGCGCCAGCAGATCCGGGACAGACCTTGGCACCGGGGAGCTGTTTTTT; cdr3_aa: CASRSGTDLGTGELFF
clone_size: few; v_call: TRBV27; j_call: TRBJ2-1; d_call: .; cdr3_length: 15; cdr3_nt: TGTGCCAGCAGTACCCGAGGGGAGAGCCTCAATGAGCAGTTCTTC; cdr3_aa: CASSTRGESLNEQFF
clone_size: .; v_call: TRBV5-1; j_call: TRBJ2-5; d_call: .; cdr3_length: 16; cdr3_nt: TGCGCCAGCAGCTTGGCCCTCCCAGTCTCCTACAATGAGCAGTACTTC; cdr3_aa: CASSLALPVSYNEQYF
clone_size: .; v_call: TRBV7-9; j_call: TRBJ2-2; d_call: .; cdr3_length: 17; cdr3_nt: TGTGCCAGCAGCTCGACCCCGGGCCTACCTGGCGCCGGGGAGCTGTTTTTT; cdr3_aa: CASSSTPGLPGAGELFF
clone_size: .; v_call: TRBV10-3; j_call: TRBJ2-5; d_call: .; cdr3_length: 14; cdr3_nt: TGTGCCATCAGTGTAGCTCCGTCCCAAGAGACCCAGTACTTC; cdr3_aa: CAISVAPSQETQYF
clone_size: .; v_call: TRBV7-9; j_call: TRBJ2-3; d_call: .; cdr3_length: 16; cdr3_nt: TGTGCCAGCAGCCCGGTGCGGGACGAAGGAACAGATACGCAGTATTTT; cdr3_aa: CASSPVRDEGTDTQYF
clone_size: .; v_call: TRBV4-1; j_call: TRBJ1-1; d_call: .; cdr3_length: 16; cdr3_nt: TGCGCCAGCAGCGGAAAGGGGCGGGGGGGGAACACTGAAGCTTTCTTT; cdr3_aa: CASSGKGRGGNTEAFF
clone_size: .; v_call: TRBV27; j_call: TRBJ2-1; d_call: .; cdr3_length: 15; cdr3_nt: TGTGCCAGCAGTGGTGGCAGGGCAACCTACAATGAGCAGTTCTTC; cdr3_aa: CASSGGRATYNEQFF
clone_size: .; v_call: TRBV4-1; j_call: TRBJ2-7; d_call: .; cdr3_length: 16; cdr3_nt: TGCGCCAGCAGCCAAGATAACCCAACTACCTACAATGAGCAGTACTTC; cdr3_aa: CASSQDNPTTYNEQYF